Presented here are 14 T cell receptor beta chains from one specimen sequenced in a study of T cells in Graves' hyperthyroidism and ophthalmopathy. There were TCR beta CDR3 regions amplified from RNA transcripts. An initial round of RT-PCR targeting the TCR CDR3 relied on the HTBI primer set. TCRdb re-analysed the multiplex PCR reads in MiXCR, keeping a single row per CDR3 protein. The table has about 270,000 distinct CDR3 sequences, approximately 23% seen once; the top ten hold 50% to 75%. Sequencing used blood. All receptors derive from a man aged 30 to 45 with Graves' ophthalmopathy.

This clonotype has ten or more counts. The rearrangement joins TRBV28 to TRBJ1-1, with D possibly TRBD1 on 6 matching bases. Germline CDR1 reads MDHEN; CDR2 reads SYDVKM. This CDR3 comprises 12 residues. V was trimmed by 7 bases and J by 8 bases, leaving 14 bases between them. Here the CDR3 DNA reads TGTGCCAGCAACGGGGGGCTGGAGGAAGCTTTCTTT. It is translated as CASNGGLEEAFF.

This chain joins TRBV19 and TRBJ2-1; 9 bases are a match to TRBD2. With 5 bases clipped from V and 0 bases from J, the junction kept 2 bases outside the gene matches. This CDR3 region has 15 residues. Germline V gene data show CDR1 as LNHDA and CDR2 as SQIVND (reference sequence). CDR3 in amino acids: CASSASGDSYNEQFF. The CDR3, as DNA: TGTGCCAGTAGTGCTAGCGGGGACTCCTACAATGAGCAGTTCTTC.

This clonotype has only a few counts. The J gene is TRBJ2-7, the V gene TRBV6-1; D is perhaps TRBD1 (6 bases). V lost 0 bases and J lost 8, with 14 bases in between. Per germline, CDR1 MNHNS and CDR2 SASEGT. There are 14 residues in the CDR3. CDR3 nucleotide sequence: TGTGCCAGCAGTGAAGCGCTTAGTCAGGGGAAGCAGTACTTC. Translation gives CASSEALSQGKQYF.

V and J are TRBV30 and TRBJ2-7; a possible D gene is TRBD2 (6 bases). V lost 0 bases and J lost 2, with 14 bases in between. The CDR3 runs 15 residues. CDR1 GTSNPN and CDR2 SVGIG come from the germline V gene (reference sequence). For the CDR3, the DNA is TGTGCCTGGAGTGTACCCGGGAGATACACCTACGAGCAGTACTTC. Amino acids: CAWSVPGRYTYEQYF.

This chain connects TRBV6-5 to TRBJ2-7; tentative D call: TRBD1 (5 bases). Trimming left V 0 bases short and J 7 bases short, with 10 bases between. The germline V gene has CDR1 MNHEY and CDR2 SVGAGI. CDR3 length: 13 amino acids. The CDR3 reads CASSYSTAREQYF. The CDR3 nucleotides read TGTGCCAGCAGTTACTCGACAGCGAGGGAGCAGTACTTC.

This clonotype was seen many times. The CDR3, as DNA: TGTGCCAGCTCTCTAGACGGGGAGCTGTTTTTT. This gives the protein CASSLDGELFF. V and J are TRBV18 and TRBJ2-2; no clear D. The CDR3 totals 11 residues. V lost 6 bases and J 7 bases, leaving 6 bases between the germline ends. Germline V gene data show CDR1 as KGHSH and CDR2 as LQKENI.

The sample holds a few counts of this clonotype. The chain combines TRBV27 with TRBJ2-3, with D unclear. Germline CDR1 and CDR2: MNHEY and SMNVEV (reference sequence). The CDR3 extends over 12 amino acids. Trimming shortened V by 4 bases and J by 5 bases, and 7 bases separated the two germline ends. CDR3 sequence: CASSSSVDTQYF. The CDR3 DNA is TGTGCCAGCAGTTCATCGGTAGATACGCAGTATTTT.

This clonotype was recorded many times. The chain links TRBV2 to TRBJ2-1; tentative D call: TRBD2 (5 bases). The V gene's germline CDR1 is SNHLY and CDR2 FYNNEI. The CDR3 is 11 amino acids. The ends were cut back, 6 bases at V and 14 bases at J, with 14 bases in the middle. CDR3 nucleotide sequence: TGTGCCAGCAGGGAACTAGTCGTGGAGTTCTTC. Its protein is CASRELVVEFF.

V and J are TRBV19 and TRBJ1-5; TRBD1 might be the D (5 bases). Per the germline V gene, CDR1 is LNHDA and CDR2 is SQIVND (reference sequence). The ends were cut back, 3 bases at V and 2 bases at J, with 11 bases in the middle. This CDR3 comprises 15 residues. This chain's CDR3 is CASSMWGNGNQPQHF. The CDR3 DNA is TGTGCCAGTAGTATGTGGGGGAATGGCAATCAGCCCCAGCATTTT.

In this sample, this clonotype turned up a few times. This chain uses TRBV5-1 with TRBJ2-2, with D uncertain. In germline, CDR1 is SGHRS, CDR2 YFSETQ. V was clipped by 1 base and J by 0 bases, with 4 bases between them. This CDR3 spans 14 amino acids. CDR3 DNA sequence: TGCGCCAGCAGCTTGTTCGCGAACACCGGGGAGCTGTTTTTT. It yields the protein CASSLFANTGELFF.

This clonotype has more than one count but fewer than ten. Written as DNA, the CDR3 is TGCAGTGCTAGTCTCTTAGCGAGTTACAATGAGCAGTTCTTC. As protein: CSASLLASYNEQFF. V gene TRBV20-1 combines with J gene TRBJ2-1; the D gene is possibly TRBD2 (5 bases). CDR3 size: 14 residues. The germline V gene has CDR1 DFQATT and CDR2 SNEGSKA (reference sequence). Trimming shortened V by 3 bases and J by 4 bases, and 13 bases separated the two germline ends.

The chain joins TRBV5-8 to TRBJ2-2, with D perhaps matching TRBD1 (6 bases). CDR3 length: 15 residues. V was clipped by 4 bases and J by 6 bases, with 16 bases between them. CDR1 is SGHTS, CDR2 YDEGEE, per germline. CDR3 in DNA: TGTGCCAGCAGCCCACAGGGCCAGGGTGCCGGGGAGCTGTTTTTT. This codes for CASSPQGQGAGELFF.

This clonotype has just a few counts. The rearrangement links TRBV27 to TRBJ2-3; TRBD2 is a possible D gene (6 bases). Germline CDR1 MNHEY, CDR2 SMNVEV (reference sequence). There are 17 residues in the CDR3. Trimming removed 5 bases at V and 3 bases at J, with 21 bases between. CDR3 in DNA: TGTGCCAGCAGTCCGACCCCTTGGGGGAGGAGAACAGATACGCAGTATTTT. It is translated as CASSPTPWGRRTDTQYF.

This clonotype was picked up many times. This chain connects TRBV20-1 to TRBJ2-4, with TRBD1 identical over 7 bases. The CDR3 runs 12 residues. After removal of 6 bases from V and 6 bases from J, the junction contained 5 bases not matched to a gene. CDR1 is DFQATT and CDR2 is SNEGSKA in the germline V gene (reference sequence). CDR3 sequence: CSAPGQANIQYF. The DNA of the CDR3 is TGCAGTGCCCCCGGACAGGCAAACATTCAGTACTTC.